A single sample is the source of the 15 T cell receptor beta chains below, sequenced in a study of long-term antiretroviral therapy in people with HIV. Sequencing used immunoSEQ v3.0 at survey level. Assay: immunoSEQ multiplex PCR; the TCRdb copy retains only in-frame clones and omits some. Of about 48,000 clones in the sample, about 81% were seen once. The input for sequencing was unsorted PBMCs, taken 0.8 years after starting antiretroviral therapy. The receptors shown here come from a woman under 30 with HIV.

The gene calls are TRBV7-8 and TRBJ1-4; weak D call: TRBD1 (6 bases). CDR1 SGHVS and CDR2 FQNEAQ come from the germline V gene. This CDR3 spans 15 amino acids. V was clipped by 6 bases and J by 5 bases, with 16 bases between them. In nucleotides, the CDR3 is TGTGCCAGCAGATTAAATGGACAGAGAAATGAAAAACTGTTTTTT. Its protein is CASRLNGQRNEKLFF.

This chain connects TRBV28 to TRBJ1-2; tentatively, D is TRBD1 (6 bases). Germline V CDR1 and CDR2: MDHEN, SYDVKM. V lost 6 bases and J 2 bases, leaving 16 bases between the germline ends. The CDR3 runs to 15 residues. The CDR3 DNA sequence: TGTGCCAGCAGCGACCCCAGCAGGGGAAACTATGGCTACACCTTC. Residues: CASSDPSRGNYGYTF.

A few counts support this clone. The chain employs TRBV23-1 and TRBJ1-1; no firm D call. TRBV23-1 is annotated as an ORF whose role is uncertain. This CDR3 is 15 amino acids long. Trimming cost V 1 base and J 6 bases, with 15 bases left between them. As DNA, the CDR3 is TGCGCCAGCAGTCAATGTAACCAGGTCTGCGCTGAAGCTTTCTTT. It encodes CASSQCNQVCAEAFF.

This chain connects TRBV27 to TRBJ2-7; 9 bases map to TRBD1. The CDR3 is made up of 12 amino acids. The V gene's germline CDR1 is MNHEY and CDR2 SMNVEV (reference sequence). V shed 9 bases, J shed 3 bases, and the junction held 3 bases outside the gene matches. CDR3 sequence: CASGQGNYEQYF. In DNA, the CDR3 is TGTGCCAGTGGACAGGGGAACTACGAGCAGTACTTC.

This rearrangement joins TRBV5-6 to TRBJ2-7; TRBD1 matches 7 bases. From germline, CDR1 is SGHDT and CDR2 YYEEEE. The CDR3 is 16 residues long. Trimming removed 2 bases from V and 0 bases from J; junction bases left unmatched: 8. CDR3 bases: TGTGCCAGCAGCTTTTGGACAGGAATGAGCTCCTACGAGCAGTACTTC. It translates to CASSFWTGMSSYEQYF.

The gene calls are TRBV6-6 and TRBJ1-2, with 7 bases matching TRBD1. Germline CDR1 is MNHNY and CDR2 is SVGAGI (reference sequence). J lost 12 bases, V lost 2 bases, and 3 bases had no gene match. This CDR3 is 11 amino acids long. CDR3 loop: CASSYNRGHTF. In DNA form, the CDR3 reads TGTGCCAGCAGTTACAACAGGGGACACACCTTC.

The chain combines TRBV4-3 with TRBJ2-1; D is tentatively TRBD1 or TRBD2 (5 bases each). The V end was cut by 0 bases, the J end by 5 bases, with 11 bases between. CDR1 LGHNA and CDR2 YSLEER come from the germline V gene. The CDR3 is 15 residues long. The CDR3 nucleotides are TGCGCCAGCAGCCAAGAAGGGACGGAGGACAATGAGCAGTTCTTC. The encoded protein is CASSQEGTEDNEQFF.

This clone has a handful of counts. This rearrangement joins TRBV7-9 to TRBJ2-7, with TRBD1 identical over 7 bases. CDR1 is SEHNR and CDR2 is FQNEAQ in the germline V gene (reference sequence). The trim removed 4 bases at V and 1 base at J, leaving 10 bases unmatched. This CDR3 has 16 amino acids. CDR3 loop: CASSSGDREPSYEQYF. The CDR3 coding sequence is TGTGCCAGCAGCTCAGGCGACAGGGAGCCATCCTACGAGCAGTACTTC.

The chain links TRBV4-3 to TRBJ1-2; D not certain. The CDR3 spans 15 residues. Germline V gene lookup returns CDR1 LGHNA and CDR2 YSLEER. Trimming stripped 0 bases from V and 3 bases from J, with 11 bases between. The CDR3 DNA sequence: TGCGCCAGCAGCCAAGAGGAAGAGGGTCACTATGGCTACACCTTC. It is translated as CASSQEEEGHYGYTF.

This chain uses TRBV7-2 with TRBJ2-7; 8 nucleotides agree with TRBD2. The CDR3 runs to 15 residues. Germline CDR1 is SGHTA and CDR2 is FQGNSA. V trimming: 0 bases; J trimming: 6 bases; junction bases outside the gene matches: 7. The DNA of the CDR3 is TGTGCCAGCAGCTTAGCCCCGGGACTAGATACCGAGCAGTACTTC. Encoded protein: CASSLAPGLDTEQYF.

This chain joins TRBV6-1 and TRBJ2-3; D call uncertain. CDR1 is MNHNS and CDR2 is SASEGT in the germline V gene. The CDR3 loop spans 15 amino acids. V dropped 6 bases and J dropped 2 bases, with 15 bases sitting between them. Here the CDR3 reads CASRKPGQLTDTQYF. The CDR3 nucleotides are TGTGCCAGCAGAAAACCGGGTCAGCTCACAGATACGCAGTATTTT.

The CDR3 sequence is CASSVASGNSYNEQFF. The CDR3 DNA reads TGTGCCAGCAGCGTAGCCAGCGGGAACTCCTACAATGAGCAGTTCTTC. The chain couples TRBV9 to TRBJ2-1, with TRBD2 matching over 7 bases. Trimming at V came to 0 bases and at J to 0 bases, leaving 3 bases not matched to a gene. In germline, CDR1 is SGDLS, CDR2 YYNGEE. This CDR3 is 16 amino acids long.

The J gene is TRBJ2-3, the V gene TRBV7-2, with TRBD2 identical over 12 bases. V shed 1 base, J shed 5 bases, and the junction held 7 bases outside the gene matches. From germline, CDR1 is SGHTA and CDR2 FQGNSA. CDR3 length: 17 residues. The CDR3 loop is CASSLEGLAGRIDTQYF. The CDR3 DNA sequence: TGTGCCAGCAGCTTAGAGGGACTAGCGGGCCGTATAGATACGCAGTATTTT.

The rearrangement uses TRBV6-1 and TRBJ1-5, with D unclear. Germline assignment: CDR1 MNHNS and CDR2 SASEGT. CDR3 length equals 13 residues. V lost 3 bases, J lost 7 bases, and 10 bases lay in between. The CDR3 DNA reads TGTGCCAGCAGTGATTTAGGGATACAGCCCCAGCATTTT. This translates into CASSDLGIQPQHF.

The V gene is TRBV6-5, the J gene TRBJ2-3; D gene ambiguous. The CDR3 covers 13 residues. Trimming took 0 bases from V and 4 from J, leaving 5 bases between them. Germline CDR1 reads MNHEY; CDR2 reads SVGAGI. In nucleotides, the CDR3 is TGTGCCAGCAGTTACTCGACGGCAGATACGCAGTATTTT. The encoded protein is CASSYSTADTQYF.